This passage covers 6 T cell receptor beta chains from one sample sequenced in a study of T cell clonality in common variable immunodeficiency. Points from the study as a whole: Common variable immunodeficiency TCR beta sequences reportedly had fewer deletions and N-nucleotide insertions.

No antigens are known for them. Clones were read by immunoSEQ multiplex PCR, and TCRdb kept only the in-frame ones, dropping some. The sample presents about 33,000 clones, none singletons. The material sequenced was peripheral blood mononuclear cells. The origin of the receptors is a human donor with common variable immunodeficiency.

By share of the sample, this clone is medium-sized (0.01 to 0.1%). The CDR3 end is not reached by the read, which stops 3 residues before it; the germline J gene fills it in. The J gene is TRBJ2-1, the V gene TRBV29-1, with 15 bases aligning to TRBD2. The CDR3 length is 16 residues. V dropped 0 bases and J dropped 7; count of bases not matched to a gene: 4. Germline loops: CDR1 SQVTM, CDR2 ANQGSEA. CDR3 region: CSVEEGLAGGLNEQFF. The part of the CDR3 DNA that was read is TGCAGCGTTGAAGAGGGACTAGCGGGGGGCTTAAATGAG.

As concerns this clone: Read sequence stops 3 residues before the CDR3 end, and the germline J gene provides the missing end. This chain links TRBV19 with TRBJ2-5; possible D gene TRBD1, 5 bases. CDR3 length equals 15 residues. The germline V gene has CDR1 LNHDA and CDR2 SQIVND (reference sequence). V lost 1 base and J 5 bases, leaving 14 bases between the germline ends. The CDR3 protein is CASSIGRVGPETQYF. The covered CDR3 bases are TGTGCCAGTAGTATAGGCAGGGTAGGTCCGGAGACC.

A word on this clone: The CDR3 end is not reached by the read, which stops 3 residues before it; the germline J gene fills it in. V gene TRBV5-1 combines with J gene TRBJ2-5, with 12 bases identical to TRBD2. The CDR3 is 16 residues long. The germline CDR1 and CDR2 sequences are SGHRS and YFSETQ. V shed 4 bases and J 3 bases; nucleotides not matched to a gene: 7. The CDR3 protein is CASSLRLAGEEETQYF. The CDR3 DNA, read in part, is TGCGCCAGCAGCCTAAGACTAGCGGGGGAAGAAGAGACC.

In its sample, this clone was seen a few times. The read terminates 3 residues ahead of where the CDR3 ends, so the germline J gene completes it. The rearrangement links TRBV5-6 to TRBJ2-7; 7 positions agree with TRBD2. Per the germline V gene, CDR1 is SGHDT and CDR2 is YYEEEE. The J segment lost 0 bases and the V segment lost 4 bases, leaving 4 bases of the junction unmatched. The CDR3 extends over 14 amino acids. The CDR3 DNA, read in part, is TGTGCCAGCAGCCCCGGGGGGTCCTCCTACGAG. Its protein product is CASSPGGSSYE. The full-length CDR3 reads as CASSPGGSSYEQYF.

A note on this clone: The sequence runs out 3 residues before the end of the CDR3; the remainder is reconstructed from the germline J gene. This rearrangement joins TRBV30 to TRBJ1-3; 7 bases are a match to TRBD1. The CDR3 totals 16 residues. Germline values: CDR1 GTSNPN, CDR2 SVGIG (reference sequence). V shed 6 bases, J shed 0 bases, and the junction held 11 bases outside the gene matches. CDR3 bases read: TGTGCCTGTACAGGGGCCCCTATTGTCTCTGGAAACACC. Translated, it gives CACTGAPIVSGNT. Given in full, the CDR3 is CACTGAPIVSGNTIYF.

For this clone: The CDR3 end falls 3 residues outside the read, so it is completed with the germline J gene. The V call is TRBV18, the J call TRBJ2-2, with TRBD1 as a possible D gene (6 bases). The V gene's germline CDR1 is KGHSH and CDR2 LQKENI. CDR3 length equals 15 residues. V was clipped by 5 bases and J by 0 bases, with 10 bases between them. Incomplete CDR3 DNA: TGTGCCAGCTCAACAGGGTCGACGAACACCGGGGAG. Translated, it gives CASSTGSTNTGE. The whole CDR3 sequence reads CASSTGSTNTGELFF. Variable domain in full (rest from reference TRBV18 and TRBJ2-2): NAGVMQNPRHLVRRRGQEARLRCSPMKGHSHVYWYRQLPEEGLKFMVYLQKENIIDESGMPKERFSAEFPKEGPSILRIQQVVRGDSAAYFCASSTGSTNTGELFFGEGSRLTVL.